The clone carrying this T cell receptor beta chain occurred a few times. The data derive from a study of long-term antiretroviral therapy in people with HIV. The V and J ends lost 4 bases and 4 bases respectively, with 15 bases between them. The CDR3 loop spans 15 amino acids. In germline, CDR1 is SGDLS, CDR2 YYNGEE. Assay version v3.0 of immunoSEQ was used, and it was run at survey level. Clones were sequenced by immunoSEQ multiplex PCR, and TCRdb holds only the in-frame ones, with some missing. Among tens of thousands of clones listed, over 75% were seen once. Source: unsorted PBMCs, taken 1.1 years before starting antiretroviral therapy. The rearrangement joins TRBV9 to TRBJ1-5, with D tentatively TRBD1 (5 bases). The TCR sequence derives from a woman in her 30s with HIV. The CDR3 spells CASSTGTDRNQPQHF. CDR3 DNA: TGTGCCAGCAGCACAGGCACAGATCGAAATCAGCCCCAGCATTTT.